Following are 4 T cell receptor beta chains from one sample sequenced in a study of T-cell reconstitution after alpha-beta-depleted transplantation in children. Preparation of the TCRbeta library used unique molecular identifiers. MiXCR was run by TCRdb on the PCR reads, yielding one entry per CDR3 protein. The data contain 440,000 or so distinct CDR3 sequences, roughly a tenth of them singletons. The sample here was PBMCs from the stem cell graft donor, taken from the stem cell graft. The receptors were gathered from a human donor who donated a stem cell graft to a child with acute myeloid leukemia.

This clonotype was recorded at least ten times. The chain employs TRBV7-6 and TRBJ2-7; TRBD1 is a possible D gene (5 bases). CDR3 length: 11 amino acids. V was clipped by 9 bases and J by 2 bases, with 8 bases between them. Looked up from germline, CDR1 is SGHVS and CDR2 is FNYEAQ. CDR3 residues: CARRGPYEQYF. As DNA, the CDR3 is TGTGCCAGAAGGGGCCCCTACGAGCAGTACTTC.

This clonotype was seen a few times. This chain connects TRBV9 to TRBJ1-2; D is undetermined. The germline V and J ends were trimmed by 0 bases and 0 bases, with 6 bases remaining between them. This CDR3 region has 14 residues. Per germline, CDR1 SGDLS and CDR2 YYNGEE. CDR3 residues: CASSVAGANYGYTF. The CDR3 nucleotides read TGTGCCAGCAGCGTAGCTGGAGCTAACTATGGCTACACCTTC. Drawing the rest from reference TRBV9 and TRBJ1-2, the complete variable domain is DSGVTQTPKHLITATGQRVTLRCSPRSGDLSVYWYQQSLDQGLQFLIQYYNGEERAKGNILERFSAQQFPDLHSELNLSSLELGDSALYFCASSVAGANYGYTFGSGTRLTVV.

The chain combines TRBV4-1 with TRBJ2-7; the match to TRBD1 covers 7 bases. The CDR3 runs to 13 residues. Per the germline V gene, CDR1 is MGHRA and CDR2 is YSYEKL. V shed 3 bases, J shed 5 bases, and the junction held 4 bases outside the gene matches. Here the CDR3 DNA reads TGCGCCAGCAGCCATCGGACAGGAAACGAGCAGTACGTC. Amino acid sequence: CASSHRTGNEQYV.

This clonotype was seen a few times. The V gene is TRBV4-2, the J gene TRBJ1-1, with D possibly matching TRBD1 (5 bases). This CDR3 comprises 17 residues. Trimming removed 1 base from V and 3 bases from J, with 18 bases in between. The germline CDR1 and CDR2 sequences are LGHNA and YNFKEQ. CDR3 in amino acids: CASSQGGGQGGDTEAFF. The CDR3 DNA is TGTGCCAGCAGCCAAGGAGGTGGGCAGGGAGGGGACACTGAAGCTTTCTTT.